The entry below gives a single T cell receptor beta chain sequence along with its context. As yet, its antigen is unknown. This sample stems from a study of T-cell memory formation after mild COVID-19. General study findings and limits: Clones contracting day 15 to 85 were balanced CD4/CD8; later expanders leaned CD4+. Contracting CD8+ clones were enriched in EMRA, CD4+ mainly in CM and EM.

The germline V and J ends were trimmed by 1 base and 8 bases, with 11 bases remaining between them. The CDR3 has 14 residues. Germline V gene data show CDR1 as SGHAT and CDR2 as FQNNGV. TCRdb passed the 5' RACE reads through MiXCR, listing each CDR3 protein once. The data show over 450,000 distinct CDR3 sequences, about 20% seen once. This TCR was sampled from an adult woman who had mild COVID-19 (a few samples of this study predate the infection). Cell type and time point are not known. The rearrangement joins TRBV11-2 to TRBJ2-2; the D is unclear. The sequencing input was PBMCs or a T cell subset sorted from them (not recorded which). The DNA of the CDR3 is TGTGCCAGCAGCTTAGGGGGTACAATAGGGGAGCTGTTTTTT. It codes for CASSLGGTIGELFF.